The next 14 T cell receptor beta chains were all read from a single sample in a study of T cells after yellow fever vaccination. Via MiXCR, TCRdb re-called the 5' RACE reads, giving one row per CDR3 protein. Of around 610,000 distinct CDR3 sequences in the sample, roughly 13% are singletons; the top ten hold about 14%. The sequences come from PBMCs, collected on the day of the yellow fever booster vaccination. The receptor source for this set is a man between 25 and 39 years old who received the YFV17D yellow fever vaccine.

In its sample, this clonotype was seen a few times. This chain joins TRBV6-1 and TRBJ2-3, with 10 bases fitting TRBD1. Germline V CDR1 and CDR2: MNHNS, SASEGT. The CDR3 is 15 residues long. With 5 bases clipped from V and 4 bases from J, the junction kept 6 bases outside the gene matches. CDR3 in DNA: TGTGCCAGCAGTATCCGGGACAGGGGTGCAGATACGCAGTATTTT. Amino acid sequence: CASSIRDRGADTQYF.

This clonotype has more than one count but fewer than ten. This rearrangement joins TRBV3-1 to TRBJ2-1; 7 nucleotides align to TRBD1. This CDR3 has 16 residues. Losses at the gene ends were 4 bases for V and 0 bases for J; bases not matched to a gene: 6. The V gene's germline CDR1 is LGHDT and CDR2 YNNKEL (reference sequence). Written as DNA, the CDR3 is TGTGCCAGCAGCCCGCACCAGGGGGTCTCCTACAATGAGCAGTTCTTC. Encoded protein: CASSPHQGVSYNEQFF.

This sequence joins TRBV25-1 and TRBJ1-2; a possible D gene is TRBD1 (5 bases). CDR3 length: 13 amino acids. Germline lookup yields CDR1 MGHDK and CDR2 SYGVNS. Trimming shortened V by 5 bases and J by 5 bases, and 12 bases separated the two germline ends. Here the CDR3 DNA reads TGTGCCAGCAGTACGGCGGGGGGGTATGGCTACACCTTC. This encodes CASSTAGGYGYTF.

This clonotype was counted only a few times. The chain is built from TRBV4-2 and TRBJ2-7; 9 nucleotides match TRBD1. The CDR3 is made up of 14 amino acids. Trimming took 2 bases from V and 6 from J; bases not matched to a gene: 5. The germline V gene encodes CDR1 LGHNA and CDR2 YNFKEQ. The CDR3 DNA reads TGTGCCAGCAGCCAAAATACAGGGGGCCGCGAGCAGTACTTC. Its translation is CASSQNTGGREQYF.

This clonotype was detected only a few times. V is TRBV7-2 and J is TRBJ2-7, with 8 nucleotides matching TRBD2. Germline trimming cut 5 bases from V and 7 bases from J; bases unmatched to any gene: 13. This CDR3 is 15 amino acids long. Germline CDR1 and CDR2: SGHTA and FQGNSA. The CDR3, as DNA: TGTGCCAGCAGCAATCAGCGGGAGAGGGGCCTGGAGCAGTACTTC. Amino acids: CASSNQRERGLEQYF.

For this clonotype: An end of the junction does not agree with germline; a read error may underlie this. This sequence joins TRBV5-1 and TRBJ2-2, with 8 bases identical to TRBD2. This CDR3 has 14 residues. Germline loops: CDR1 SGHRS, CDR2 YFSETQ. Written as DNA, the CDR3 is TGCAGCAGCAGCCCAGGACTAGCTACCGGGCAGCTGTTTTTT. Its protein is CSSSPGLATGQLFF.

This clonotype has at least ten counts. The V call is TRBV27, the J call TRBJ2-1; TRBD2 matches at 9 bases. J was trimmed by 6 bases and V by 4 bases; bases with no gene match: 7. The CDR3 loop spans 15 amino acids. Germline assignment: CDR1 MNHEY and CDR2 SMNVEV (reference sequence). The CDR3 bases are TGTGCCAGCAGTTCACAGGCGGGAGGGTTCAATGAGCAGTTCTTC. Residues: CASSSQAGGFNEQFF.

The V and J genes are TRBV7-2 and TRBJ2-7; D is possibly TRBD1 (5 bases). The V end was cut by 2 bases, the J end by 0 bases, with 8 bases between. The CDR3 is made up of 14 amino acids. Germline V gene lookup returns CDR1 SGHTA and CDR2 FQGNSA. CDR3 sequence (DNA): TGTGCCAGCAGCTTACGACAGCCCTCCTACGAGCAGTACTTC. Protein: CASSLRQPSYEQYF.

The chain joins TRBV19 to TRBJ2-7; possibly TRBD1 for D (5 bases). V was trimmed by 3 bases and J by 5 bases, leaving 11 bases between them. This CDR3 comprises 13 residues. Looked up from germline, CDR1 is LNHDA and CDR2 is SQIVND (reference sequence). The CDR3 nucleotides read TGTGCCAGTAGTATGCGCCAGGGTAACGAGCAGTACTTC. This gives the protein CASSMRQGNEQYF. The variable domain in full, with the rest retrieved from reference TRBV19 and TRBJ2-7, is DGGITQSPKYLFRKEGQNVTLSCEQNLNHDAMYWYRQDPGQGLRLIYYSQIVNDFQKGDIAEGYSVSREKKESFPLTVTSAQKNPTAFYLCASSMRQGNEQYFGPGTRLTVT.

The chain employs TRBV5-1 and TRBJ2-5; 9 bases agree with TRBD2. Germline-derived CDR1 and CDR2 are SGHRS and YFSETQ. There are 13 residues in the CDR3. With V trimmed by 4 bases and J by 7 bases, 5 bases remained unmatched. CDR3 amino acids: CASSEAGGRTQYF. The CDR3 coding sequence is TGCGCCAGCAGCGAAGCGGGAGGCCGGACCCAGTACTTC.

The chain has TRBV27 and TRBJ2-2; D may be TRBD2 (6 bases). V lost 4 bases, J lost 4 bases, and 13 bases lay in between. This CDR3 contains 15 residues. Germline CDR1 and CDR2: MNHEY and SMNVEV (reference sequence). This chain's CDR3 is CASSSVGAGTGELFF. In nucleotides, the CDR3 is TGTGCCAGCAGTTCAGTGGGAGCGGGCACCGGGGAGCTGTTTTTT.

This clonotype turned up a few times. CDR3 sequence (DNA): TGTGCCAGCGGGTCTGCAGGGCTCTCCTACGAGCAGTACTTC. Translation: CASGSAGLSYEQYF. The V gene is TRBV14, the J gene TRBJ2-7, with D possibly matching TRBD1 (5 bases). Trimming removed 8 bases from V and 0 bases from J, with 14 bases in between. The CDR3 consists of 14 residues. Germline lookup yields CDR1 SGHDN and CDR2 FVKESK.

This clonotype occurred a few times. In DNA form, the CDR3 reads TGTGCCAGCCTTTCTAGCGGGAGCTCCTACAATGAGCAGTTCTTC. This codes for CASLSSGSSYNEQFF. This chain uses TRBV6-1 with TRBJ2-1; 10 bases are shared with TRBD2. The ends lost 8 bases at V and 0 bases at J; junction bases unmatched: 4. The germline V gene encodes CDR1 MNHNS and CDR2 SASEGT. The CDR3 loop spans 15 amino acids.

This chain uses TRBV10-3 with TRBJ1-1; D unclear. Per the germline V gene, CDR1 is ENHRY and CDR2 is SYGVKD. This CDR3 is 13 amino acids long. V dropped 3 bases and J dropped 0 bases, with 5 bases sitting between them. CDR3 loop: CAISDGMNTEAFF. Here the CDR3 DNA reads TGTGCCATCAGTGACGGGATGAACACTGAAGCTTTCTTT.